The 32 T cell receptor beta chains below come from one sample, sequenced in a study of blood T cell repertoires in COVID-19. The repertoire was sequenced with immunoSEQ multiplex PCR; TCRdb's copy has only in-frame clones and lacks some. The data contain about 140,000 clones, roughly 80% of them seen just once; the ten biggest clones take up around 7.8%. Sequencing was done on a sample of peripheral blood. The receptors shown here come from a human donor in a cohort sampled during active COVID-19.

This sequence joins TRBV4-1 and TRBJ1-1; weak D call: TRBD1 (5 bases). Per the germline V gene, CDR1 is MGHRA and CDR2 is YSYEKL. The germline V and J ends were trimmed by 3 bases and 0 bases, with 11 bases remaining between them. CDR3 length: 15 amino acids. This CDR3 is CASSQDGHVNTEAFF. DNA of the CDR3: TGCGCCAGCAGCCAGGACGGACATGTGAACACTGAAGCTTTCTTT.

Here the CDR3 DNA reads TGTGCCAGCAGTGAAAGGAGGGACAGGGGCAATCAGCCCCAGCATTTT. Protein: CASSERRDRGNQPQHF. V gene TRBV2 combines with J gene TRBJ1-5; 9 bases line up with TRBD1. CDR3 length: 16 amino acids. With V trimmed by 2 bases and J by 2 bases, 4 bases remained unmatched. Germline V lookup: CDR1 SNHLY, CDR2 FYNNEI. Variable domain in full (rest from reference TRBV2 and TRBJ1-5): EPEVTQTPSHQVTQMGQEVILRCVPISNHLYFYWYRQILGQKVEFLVSFYNNEISEKSEIFDDQFSVERPDGSNFTLKIRSTKLEDSAMYFCASSERRDRGNQPQHFGDGTRLSIL.

This chain joins TRBV2 and TRBJ1-6, with a possible D match to TRBD1 (6 bases). The V end was cut by 6 bases, the J end by 11 bases, with 11 bases between. The V gene's germline CDR1 is SNHLY and CDR2 FYNNEI. The CDR3 spans 12 residues. CDR3 in DNA: TGTGCCAGCAGCCCTACAGGGACACCCCTCCACTTT. Protein sequence: CASSPTGTPLHF.

The CDR3 nucleotides are TGTGCCAGCAACAGGGCCGACGAGCAGTACTTC. Translation gives CASNRADEQYF. The rearrangement joins TRBV6-5 to TRBJ2-7; perhaps TRBD1 as D (6 bases). The V and J ends lost 7 bases and 5 bases respectively, with 9 bases between them. Looked up from germline, CDR1 is MNHEY and CDR2 is SVGAGI. The CDR3 loop spans 11 amino acids.

This clone turned up a few times. The CDR3 sequence is CASSLIVGGSDEQYF. The CDR3 coding sequence is TGTGCCAGCAGCTTAATAGTCGGAGGGTCCGACGAGCAGTACTTC. The chain couples TRBV11-2 to TRBJ2-7; D perhaps matches TRBD2 (6 bases). Germline-derived CDR1 and CDR2 are SGHAT and FQNNGV. Trimming took 2 bases from V and 5 from J, leaving 16 bases between them. This CDR3 is 15 amino acids long. Filled out from reference TRBV11-2 and TRBJ2-7, the complete variable domain reads EAGVAQSPRYKIIEKRQSVAFWCNPISGHATLYWYQQILGQGPKLLIQFQNNGVVDDSQLPKDRFSAERLKGVDSTLKIQPAKLEDSAVYLCASSLIVGGSDEQYFGPGTRLTVT.

This clone has just one count. The rearrangement links TRBV3-1 (or the pseudogene TRBV3-2) to TRBJ2-4; possible D gene TRBD2, 5 bases. This CDR3 is 16 amino acids long. The ends were cut back, 1 base at V and 0 bases at J, with 10 bases in the middle. Germline CDR1 is LGHDT and CDR2 is YNNKEL (reference sequence). CDR3 amino acids: CASSQGTPLAKNIQYF. CDR3 in DNA: TGTGCCAGCAGCCAAGGGACTCCGCTAGCCAAAAACATTCAGTACTTC.

This clone has only a few counts. This rearrangement joins TRBV24-1 to TRBJ2-2; TRBD1 agrees at 8 bases. CDR1 KGHDR and CDR2 SFDVKD come from the germline V gene. The CDR3 loop spans 20 amino acids. Trimming removed 0 bases from V and 3 bases from J; junction bases left unmatched: 14. The CDR3 DNA is TGTGCCACCAGTGATTTGCAAGAAGATCGCGACAGGGGATACACCGGGGAGCTGTTTTTT. This gives the protein CATSDLQEDRDRGYTGELFF.

The V call is TRBV28, the J call TRBJ2-6; the D gene is possibly TRBD1 (6 bases). Germline CDR1 reads MDHEN; CDR2 reads SYDVKM. This CDR3 has 15 amino acids. V lost 5 bases to trimming and J lost 0 bases, with 8 bases between them. The DNA of the CDR3 is TGTGCCAGCAGTCGGGACACCTCTGGGGCCAACGTCCTGACTTTC. This codes for CASSRDTSGANVLTF.

The chain links TRBV7-9 to TRBJ1-6, with 7 bases fitting TRBD1. This CDR3 comprises 13 residues. J gave up 7 bases and V 8 bases, and 5 bases lay outside the gene matches. Germline lookup yields CDR1 SEHNR and CDR2 FQNEAQ (reference sequence). The CDR3 nucleotides are TGTGCCAGCCGGGGGACAGAAAATTCACCCCTCCACTTT. It is translated as CASRGTENSPLHF.

This clone was detected only a few times. The CDR3 nucleotides are TGCGCCAGCAGCCTATCTGGTCGGGATACGCAGTATTTT. Protein sequence: CASSLSGRDTQYF. The gene calls are TRBV5-1 and TRBJ2-3; no clear D gene. V was cut by 4 bases and J by 6 bases, with 12 bases left in between. CDR1 is SGHRS, CDR2 YFSETQ, per germline. The CDR3 extends over 13 amino acids.

The rearrangement joins TRBV7-8 to TRBJ2-5, with 10 bases fitting TRBD1. The germline gives CDR1 SGHVS, CDR2 FQNEAQ. V was clipped by 5 bases and J by 3 bases; unmatched bases: 3. The CDR3 sequence is 14 residues long. DNA of the CDR3: TGTGCCAGCAGCCGAGGGACAGGGGAAGAGACCCAGTACTTC. Residues: CASSRGTGEETQYF.

The chain recombines TRBV9 with TRBJ1-6; weak D call: TRBD1 (5 bases). CDR3 length equals 14 residues. The V end lost 3 bases, the J end lost 7 bases, and 11 bases lay between the germline ends. CDR1 is SGDLS, CDR2 YYNGEE, per germline. CDR3 sequence: CASSARDDNSPLHF. The CDR3, as DNA: TGTGCCAGCAGCGCGCGGGACGACAATTCACCCCTCCACTTT.

This clone turned up a few times. The V gene is TRBV28, the J gene TRBJ2-2; a weak D match, TRBD1 (6 bases). The CDR3 totals 13 residues. The germline V gene has CDR1 MDHEN and CDR2 SYDVKM. Trimming pared 7 bases from V and 7 bases from J, leaving 13 bases between. CDR3 nucleotides: TGTGCCAGCACCACACAGGGTGACGGGGAGCTGTTTTTT. Translated, it gives CASTTQGDGELFF. Full variable domain (remainder filled in from reference TRBV28 and TRBJ2-2): DVKVTQSSRYLVKRTGEKVFLECVQDMDHENMFWYRQDPGLGLRLIYFSYDVKMKEKGDIPEGYSVSREKKERFSLILESASTNQTSMYLCASTTQGDGELFFGEGSRLTVL.

The chain has TRBV18 and TRBJ1-5; possible D gene TRBD1, 6 bases. The germline V gene encodes CDR1 KGHSH and CDR2 LQKENI. This CDR3 contains 13 residues. Trimming removed 6 bases from V and 7 bases from J, with 13 bases in between. CDR3 in amino acids: CASSWTVDQPQHF. CDR3 bases: TGTGCCAGCTCCTGGACAGTGGACCAGCCCCAGCATTTT.

This clone was seen once. CDR3: CASSPQGGGYTF. CDR3 sequence (DNA): TGTGCCAGCAGCCCCCAAGGGGGCGGCTACACCTTC. The genes are TRBV28 and TRBJ1-2; the match to TRBD1 covers 7 bases. CDR3 length: 12 residues. J lost 8 bases, V lost 6 bases, and 6 bases had no gene match. CDR1 and CDR2 from the germline V gene are MDHEN and SYDVKM.

The V and J genes are TRBV2 and TRBJ1-1; 7 bases are a match to TRBD1. With V trimmed by 7 bases and J by 6 bases, 8 bases remained unmatched. Germline CDR1 SNHLY, CDR2 FYNNEI. CDR3 length equals 13 residues. The CDR3 loop reads CASTDRLVAEAFF. In nucleotides, the CDR3 is TGTGCCAGCACGGACAGGTTAGTGGCTGAAGCTTTCTTT. The complete variable domain, with remaining parts taken from reference TRBV2 and TRBJ1-1, reads EPEVTQTPSHQVTQMGQEVILRCVPISNHLYFYWYRQILGQKVEFLVSFYNNEISEKSEIFDDQFSVERPDGSNFTLKIRSTKLEDSAMYFCASTDRLVAEAFFGQGTRLTVV.

The genes are TRBV19 and TRBJ2-3; 8 bases fit TRBD2. Germline lookup yields CDR1 LNHDA and CDR2 SQIVND (reference sequence). V lost 6 bases to trimming and J lost 4 bases; unmatched junction nucleotides: 9. The CDR3 consists of 15 residues. The CDR3, as DNA: TGTGCCAGTAGCCCCCCGGGACTAGTCCCAGATACGCAGTATTTT. This translates into CASSPPGLVPDTQYF.

V usage is TRBV10-3 and J usage is TRBJ1-2; TRBD1 matches at 7 bases. The CDR3 totals 15 residues. The germline V gene has CDR1 ENHRY and CDR2 SYGVKD. V dropped 0 bases and J dropped 4; count of bases not matched to a gene: 5. This chain's CDR3 is CAISESGQEGYGYTF. CDR3 in DNA: TGTGCCATCAGTGAGTCCGGACAGGAGGGCTATGGCTACACCTTC.

The chain joins TRBV7-2 to TRBJ2-5; 8 nucleotides match TRBD1. Germline CDR1 SGHTA, CDR2 FQGNSA. J gave up 7 bases and V 1 base, and 8 bases lay outside the gene matches. The CDR3 spans 15 residues. The CDR3 bases are TGTGCCAGCAGCTTAGGGGGGACAGGAGAGGGGACCCAGTACTTC. This sequence encodes CASSLGGTGEGTQYF.

The CDR3 sequence: CASRPTGATEAFF. The CDR3 DNA sequence: TGTGCCAGCAGACCGACAGGGGCCACTGAAGCTTTCTTT. This chain links TRBV28 with TRBJ1-1, with 8 bases that match TRBD1. V shed 6 bases and J 4 bases; nucleotides not matched to a gene: 4. This CDR3 is 13 amino acids long. Germline V gene lookup returns CDR1 MDHEN and CDR2 SYDVKM.

This chain joins TRBV15 and TRBJ1-4; TRBD1 matches at 11 bases. J was trimmed by 3 bases and V by 1 base; bases with no gene match: 13. The CDR3 runs 20 residues. Germline CDR1 reads LNHNV; CDR2 reads YYDKDF (reference sequence). The DNA for the CDR3 is TGTGCCACCAGCAGAGTTCTCGCGGGGACAGGGGGTTTAGCTAATGAAAAACTGTTTTTT. Amino acids: CATSRVLAGTGGLANEKLFF.

V is TRBV13 and J is TRBJ2-5; no clear D. The V end was cut by 4 bases, the J end by 2 bases, with 11 bases between. CDR3 length: 14 residues. CDR1 is PRHDT, CDR2 FYEKMQ, per germline (reference sequence). For the CDR3, the DNA is TGTGCCAGCAGCTCCCATGCAGGTCAAGAGACCCAGTACTTC. It specifies CASSSHAGQETQYF.

The chain uses TRBV6-6 and TRBJ2-1, with 9 bases identical to TRBD1. This CDR3 contains 16 residues. The V segment lost 2 bases and the J segment 0 bases; nucleotides outside the gene matches: 2. The germline V gene has CDR1 MNHNY and CDR2 SVGAGI (reference sequence). CDR3 sequence: CASSYPTGGSYNEQFF. The CDR3 bases are TGTGCCAGCAGTTACCCGACAGGGGGCTCCTACAATGAGCAGTTCTTC.

The rearrangement joins TRBV7-9 to TRBJ1-2, with TRBD1 matching over 8 bases. With V trimmed by 4 bases and J by 7 bases, 2 bases remained unmatched. The CDR3 runs 12 residues. Germline assignment: CDR1 SEHNR and CDR2 FQNEAQ (reference sequence). This CDR3 is CASSSGQGGYTF. CDR3 sequence (DNA): TGTGCCAGCAGCTCCGGACAGGGTGGCTACACCTTC.

The V call is TRBV28, the J call TRBJ1-2, with 8 bases matching TRBD1. Trimming cost V 5 bases and J 6 bases; bases outside gene matches: 5. The CDR3 sequence is 13 residues long. In germline, CDR1 is MDHEN, CDR2 SYDVKM. The CDR3 nucleotides are TGTGCCAGCAGTGACAGGGGTATAGATGGCTACACCTTC. This translates into CASSDRGIDGYTF.

This clone was found once. This chain links TRBV6-5 with TRBJ1-2; D perhaps matches TRBD1 (6 bases). Trimming left V 5 bases short and J 0 bases short, with 10 bases between. The length of the CDR3 is 14 residues. Germline V gene data show CDR1 as MNHEY and CDR2 as SVGAGI. The CDR3 region has the DNA TGTGCCAGCAGTAACAGGGTTTCTAACTATGGCTACACCTTC. Translated, it gives CASSNRVSNYGYTF.

V and J are TRBV9 and TRBJ1-3; D not resolved. Germline V gene data show CDR1 as SGDLS and CDR2 as YYNGEE. V was trimmed by 0 bases and J by 0 bases, leaving 13 bases between them. There are 17 residues in the CDR3. CDR3 loop: CASSVVGSQNSGNTIYF. CDR3 DNA: TGTGCCAGCAGCGTAGTAGGTTCACAGAACTCTGGAAACACCATATATTTT.

The V call is TRBV15, the J call TRBJ1-2, with 7 nucleotides matching TRBD1. The CDR3 runs to 15 residues. Unmatched junction bases numbered 11, after V lost 2 bases and J lost 8 bases. CDR1 and CDR2 from the germline V gene are LNHNV and YYDKDF (reference sequence). DNA for the CDR3: TGTGCCACCAGCAGACTGGACAGGCCGTCGTCCGGCTACACCTTC. It specifies CATSRLDRPSSGYTF.

The genes are TRBV14 and TRBJ2-1; 10 bases line up with TRBD1. The CDR3 is 17 residues long. V lost 4 bases and J lost 6; bases outside the gene matches: 12. From germline, CDR1 is SGHDN and CDR2 FVKESK. The CDR3: CASSLPSGQGTVNEQFF. CDR3 DNA: TGTGCCAGCAGCCTACCTTCGGGACAGGGGACGGTCAATGAGCAGTTCTTC.

The chain uses TRBV29-1 and TRBJ2-5; 9 nucleotides agree with TRBD1. CDR1 SQVTM and CDR2 ANQGSEA come from the germline V gene. CDR3 length: 13 residues. The V segment lost 7 bases and the J segment 7 bases; nucleotides outside the gene matches: 10. CDR3 DNA sequence: TGCAGCGGAAGACAGGGGGGGAGTTGGACCCAGTACTTC. It is translated as CSGRQGGSWTQYF.

J is TRBJ1-4 and V is TRBV18, with 7 bases that match TRBD1. Germline-derived CDR1 and CDR2 are KGHSH and LQKENI. V was clipped by 3 bases and J by 8 bases; unmatched bases: 12. The CDR3 extends over 16 amino acids. The CDR3 DNA is TGTGCCAGCTCACCCCCCGCGGGACAGAGAGGGGAAAAACTGTTTTTT. Translating gives CASSPPAGQRGEKLFF.

The chain employs TRBV25-1 and TRBJ2-2; maybe TRBD1 (6 bases). V lost 1 base and J 0 bases, leaving 12 bases between the germline ends. Germline-derived CDR1 and CDR2 are MGHDK and SYGVNS. This CDR3 region has 17 residues. This CDR3 reads CASSEFIGGPNTGELFF. DNA for the CDR3: TGTGCCAGCAGTGAATTTATAGGGGGACCGAACACCGGGGAGCTGTTTTTT.